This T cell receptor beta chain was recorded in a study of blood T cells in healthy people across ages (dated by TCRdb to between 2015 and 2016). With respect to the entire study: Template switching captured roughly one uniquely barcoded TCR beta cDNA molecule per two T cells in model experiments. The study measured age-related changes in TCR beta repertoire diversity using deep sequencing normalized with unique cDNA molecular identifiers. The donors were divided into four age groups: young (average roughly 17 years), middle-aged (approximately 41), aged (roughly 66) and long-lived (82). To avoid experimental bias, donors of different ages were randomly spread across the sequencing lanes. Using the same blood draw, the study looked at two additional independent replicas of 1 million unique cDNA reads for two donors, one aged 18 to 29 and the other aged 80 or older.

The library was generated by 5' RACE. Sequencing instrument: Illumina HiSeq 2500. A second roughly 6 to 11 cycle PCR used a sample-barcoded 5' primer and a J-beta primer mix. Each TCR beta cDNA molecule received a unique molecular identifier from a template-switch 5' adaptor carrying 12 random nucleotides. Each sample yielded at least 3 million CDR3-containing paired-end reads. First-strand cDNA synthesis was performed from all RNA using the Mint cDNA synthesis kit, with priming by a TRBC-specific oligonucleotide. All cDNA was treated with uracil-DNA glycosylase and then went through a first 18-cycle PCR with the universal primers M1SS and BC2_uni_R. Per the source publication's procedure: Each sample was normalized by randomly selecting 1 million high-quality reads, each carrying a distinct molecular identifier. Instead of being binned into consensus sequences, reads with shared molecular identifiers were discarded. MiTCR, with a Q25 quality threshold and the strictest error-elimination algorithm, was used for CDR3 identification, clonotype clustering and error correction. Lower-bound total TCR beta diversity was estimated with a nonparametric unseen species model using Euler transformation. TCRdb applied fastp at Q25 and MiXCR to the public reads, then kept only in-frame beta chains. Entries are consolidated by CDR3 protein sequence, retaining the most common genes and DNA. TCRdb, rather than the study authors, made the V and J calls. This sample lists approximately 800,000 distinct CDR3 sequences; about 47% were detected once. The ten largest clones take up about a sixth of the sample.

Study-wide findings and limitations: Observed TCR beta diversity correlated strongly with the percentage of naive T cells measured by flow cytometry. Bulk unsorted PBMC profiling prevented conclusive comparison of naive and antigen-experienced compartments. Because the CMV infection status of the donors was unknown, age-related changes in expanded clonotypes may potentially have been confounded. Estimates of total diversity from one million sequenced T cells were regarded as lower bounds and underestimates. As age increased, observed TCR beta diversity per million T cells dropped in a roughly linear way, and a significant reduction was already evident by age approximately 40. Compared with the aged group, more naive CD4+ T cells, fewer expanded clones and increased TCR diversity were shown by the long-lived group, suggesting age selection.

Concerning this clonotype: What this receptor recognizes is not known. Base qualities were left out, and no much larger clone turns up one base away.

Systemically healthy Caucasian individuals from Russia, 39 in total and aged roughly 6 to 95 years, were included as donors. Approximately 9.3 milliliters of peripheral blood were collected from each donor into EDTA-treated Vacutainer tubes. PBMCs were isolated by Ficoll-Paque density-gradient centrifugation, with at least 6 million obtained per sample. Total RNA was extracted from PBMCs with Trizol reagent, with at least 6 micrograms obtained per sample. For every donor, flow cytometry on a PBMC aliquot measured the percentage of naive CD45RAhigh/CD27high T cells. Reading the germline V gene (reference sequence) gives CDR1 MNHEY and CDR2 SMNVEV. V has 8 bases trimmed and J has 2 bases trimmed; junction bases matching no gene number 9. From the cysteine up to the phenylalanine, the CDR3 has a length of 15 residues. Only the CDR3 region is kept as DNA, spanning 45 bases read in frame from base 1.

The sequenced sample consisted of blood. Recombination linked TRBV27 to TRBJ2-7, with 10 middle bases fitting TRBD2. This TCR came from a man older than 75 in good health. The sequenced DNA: TGTGCCAGCGCCGAACTAGCGGGATTAACCTACGAGCAGTACTTC. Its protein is CASAELAGLTYEQYF.